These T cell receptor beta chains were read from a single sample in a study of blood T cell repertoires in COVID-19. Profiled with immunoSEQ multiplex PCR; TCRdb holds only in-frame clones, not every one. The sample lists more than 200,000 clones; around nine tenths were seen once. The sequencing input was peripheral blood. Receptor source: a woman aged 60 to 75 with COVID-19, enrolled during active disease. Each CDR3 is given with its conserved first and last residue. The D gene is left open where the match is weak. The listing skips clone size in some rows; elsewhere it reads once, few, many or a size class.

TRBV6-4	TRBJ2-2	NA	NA	TGTGCCAGCAGTAGGCGGCATAACACCGGGGAGCTGTTTTTT	CASSRRHNTGELFF
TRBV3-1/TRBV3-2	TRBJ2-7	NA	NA	TGTGCCAGCAGCAGCAAAGATCGTCATACCGACGAGCAGTACTTC	CASSSKDRHTDEQYF
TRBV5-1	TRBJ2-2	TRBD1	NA	TGCGCCAGCACCCCGACAGGGGCCTCGGCCGGGGAGCTGTTTTTT	CASTPTGASAGELFF
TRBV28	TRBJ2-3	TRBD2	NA	TGTGCCAGCAGGATAGCGGGAGGGGCAGATACGCAGTATTTT	CASRIAGGADTQYF
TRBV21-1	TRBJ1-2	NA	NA	TGTGCCAGCAGCAAAGCAGAGGGGGTCATTAACTATGGCTACACCTTC	CASSKAEGVINYGYTF
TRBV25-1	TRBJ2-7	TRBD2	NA	TGTGCCAGCAGTGAGGGGAGCGGGGAGTTCTCTTACGAGCAGTACTTC	CASSEGSGEFSYEQYF
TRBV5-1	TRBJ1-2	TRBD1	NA	TGCGCCAGCAGCTTGGGGACAGGGCATGGCTACACCTTC	CASSLGTGHGYTF
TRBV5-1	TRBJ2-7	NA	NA	TGCGCCAGCAGCTTGGGAGGGGACACTACCTACGAGCAGTACTTC	CASSLGGDTTYEQYF
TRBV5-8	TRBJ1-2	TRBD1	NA	TGTGCCAGCAGCTTAAGTGTCAGGGGGCACTATGGCTACACCTTC	CASSLSVRGHYGYTF
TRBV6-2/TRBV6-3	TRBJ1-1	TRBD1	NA	TGTGCCAGCAGCGACAGGGGGCTAAGGTGGGACACTGAAGCTTTCTTT	CASSDRGLRWDTEAFF
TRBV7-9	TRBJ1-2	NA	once	TGTGCCAGCAGCTTGACTACGGACTATGGCTACACCTTC	CASSLTTDYGYTF
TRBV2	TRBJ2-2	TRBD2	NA	TGTGCCAGCAGTGAAGTTCCTAGCGGGAGAACCGGGGAGCTGTTTTTT	CASSEVPSGRTGELFF
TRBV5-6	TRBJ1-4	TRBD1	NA	TGTGCCAGCAGCTGGACAGGTCCTAATGAAAAACTGTTTTTT	CASSWTGPNEKLFF
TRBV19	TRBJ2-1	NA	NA	TGTGCCAGTAGTTTCTCGACAGCCGCCTACAATGAGCAGTTCTTC	CASSFSTAAYNEQFF
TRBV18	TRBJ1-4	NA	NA	TGTGCCAGCTCACCGGACAGAGGGGATGAAAAACTGTTTTTT	CASSPDRGDEKLFF
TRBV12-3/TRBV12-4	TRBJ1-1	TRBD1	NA	TGTGCCAGCAGGTCGACAGGGGGCACTGAAGCTTTCTTT	CASRSTGGTEAFF
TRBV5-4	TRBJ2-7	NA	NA	TGTGCCAGCTCCCTACGGGATACCTACGAGCAGTACTTC	CASSLRDTYEQYF
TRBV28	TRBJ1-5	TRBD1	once	TGTGCCAGTAAACAGGGGGCTAGCAATCAGCCCCAGCATTTT	CASKQGASNQPQHF
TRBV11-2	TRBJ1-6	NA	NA	TGTGCCAGCAGCTTAGATTCTGGGGGCTGGGATAGATCACCCCTCCACTTT	CASSLDSGGWDRSPLHF
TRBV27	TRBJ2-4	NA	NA	TGTGCCAGCAGTTTACGGATTACGGGTGGCAAAAACATTCAGTACTTC	CASSLRITGGKNIQYF
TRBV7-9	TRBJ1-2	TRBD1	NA	TGTGCCAGCAGCCCGTCGGACAGGGTGGGTGGCTACACCTTC	CASSPSDRVGGYTF
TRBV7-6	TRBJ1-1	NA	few	TGTGCCAGCAGCTCGGACACAAACACTGAAGCTTTCTTT	CASSSDTNTEAFF
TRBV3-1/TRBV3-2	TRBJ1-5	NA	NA	TGTGCCAGCAGCCAGGACATAAATAGCAATCAGCCCCAGCATTTT	CASSQDINSNQPQHF
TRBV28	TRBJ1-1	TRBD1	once	TGTGCCAGCAGTACAATACCTAACAGGGGGCCAGCTTTCTTT	CASSTIPNRGPAFF
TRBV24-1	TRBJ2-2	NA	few	TGTGCCACCAGTGACCCCGGGGTCACCGGGGAGCTGTTTTTT	CATSDPGVTGELFF
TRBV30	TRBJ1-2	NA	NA	TGTGCCTGGAGTGTACAGGCCTACTATGGCTACACCTTC	CAWSVQAYYGYTF
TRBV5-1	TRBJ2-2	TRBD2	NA	TGCGCCAGCAGCTTCCGGACTAGCAGCACCGGGGAGCTGTTTTTT	CASSFRTSSTGELFF